This T cell receptor (beta chain) was identified during a study of blood T cell repertoires in COVID-19. Study at large: The United States, Italy and Spain provided the acute and convalescent COVID-19 samples. T cells, B-cell-depleted T cells, or PBMCs provided the cDNA or gDNA that served as material.

Methods used by the authors: The assay estimated nucleated cells by amplifying reference gene primers. Repertoires were generated with immunoSEQ multiplex PCR, while TCRdb's copy carries only in-frame clones and drops some. Clonal size and the V and J genes are those of that table, whereas D and trimming came from the DNA. The sample yields about 140,000 clones, 85% to 90% seen once. The germline V gene encodes CDR1 SGHTA and CDR2 FQGNSA. The germline V and J ends were trimmed by 2 bases and 8 bases, with 15 bases remaining between them. The CDR3 contains 14 residues. Sample: peripheral blood. The source is a woman aged 40 to 50 with acute or convalescent COVID-19. This chain uses TRBV7-2 with TRBJ1-2, with a possible D match to TRBD1 (6 bases). The CDR3 loop is CASSLSWTAEGYTF. CDR3 nucleotides: TGTGCCAGCAGCTTATCCTGGACAGCTGAGGGCTACACCTTC.